This is a list of T cell receptor beta chains from one sample in a study of molecular identifiers for immune sequencing clone quantification. TCRdb independently ran MiXCR on the PCR reads; one entry per CDR3 protein. The sample has some 88,000 distinct CDR3 sequences, around 23% seen once; the top ten hold around 1.1%. What was sequenced was naive CD8+ T cells from blood, with Jurkat cell RNA spiked in. The receptors stem from a human donor in good health. Some libraries in this study had Jurkat cell RNA spiked in. The conserved cysteine and the conserved F or W are not part of the CDR3 here. D genes are given only for firm matches.

J gene: TRBJ2-1
D gene: .
V gene: TRBV28
CDR3 protein: AIRWGISKAPYNEQF

J gene: TRBJ2-7
D gene: .
V gene: TRBV5-1
CDR3 protein: ASSYTGSYEQY

J gene: TRBJ2-3
D gene: .
V gene: TRBV7-6
CDR3 protein: ASSPTGLSTDTQY

J gene: TRBJ2-3
D gene: TRBD2
V gene: TRBV20-1
CDR3 protein: SAPPPQLAGATDTQY

J gene: TRBJ2-7
D gene: .
V gene: TRBV4-2
CDR3 protein: ASSQEGPPLHEQY

J gene: TRBJ2-7
D gene: .
V gene: TRBV28
CDR3 protein: ASSFGAKSNEQY

J gene: TRBJ1-1
D gene: TRBD1
V gene: TRBV6-5
CDR3 protein: ASSYGTGTGEAF

J gene: TRBJ2-7
D gene: .
V gene: TRBV28
CDR3 protein: ASSSSGYAQY

J gene: TRBJ2-3
D gene: TRBD1
V gene: TRBV24-1
CDR3 protein: ATSDRTGGYTDTQY

J gene: TRBJ2-7
D gene: .
V gene: TRBV7-2
CDR3 protein: ASSWQDLSSYEQY

J gene: TRBJ1-5
D gene: .
V gene: TRBV20-1
CDR3 protein: SASGGRHSNQPQH

J gene: TRBJ2-2
D gene: TRBD1
V gene: TRBV11-2
CDR3 protein: ASSPRTGNTGELF

J gene: TRBJ2-1
D gene: TRBD2
V gene: TRBV10-3
CDR3 protein: AISAGTSLNEQF

J gene: TRBJ1-1
D gene: .
V gene: TRBV7-9
CDR3 protein: ASSSDPQEAF

J gene: TRBJ2-5
D gene: TRBD1
V gene: TRBV27
CDR3 protein: ASSRTGGLKETQY

J gene: TRBJ2-1
D gene: .
V gene: TRBV19
CDR3 protein: AVRANYNEQF

J gene: TRBJ2-2
D gene: .
V gene: TRBV7-9
CDR3 protein: ASHPYLREATGELF

J gene: TRBJ2-5
D gene: .
V gene: TRBV5-1
CDR3 protein: ASSLARTVFTQQETQY

J gene: TRBJ1-5
D gene: TRBD1
V gene: TRBV12-3/TRBV12-4
CDR3 protein: ASSQGQGARQPQH

J gene: TRBJ2-1
D gene: .
V gene: TRBV11-3
CDR3 protein: ASSFGGLSYNEQF

J gene: TRBJ2-7
D gene: .
V gene: TRBV12-3/TRBV12-4
CDR3 protein: ASSYSPSPEQY

J gene: TRBJ1-5
D gene: TRBD1
V gene: TRBV27
CDR3 protein: ASSLLSRDRDGGNQPQH

J gene: TRBJ2-1
D gene: .
V gene: TRBV27
CDR3 protein: ASSLFNEQF

J gene: TRBJ2-5
D gene: TRBD1
V gene: TRBV5-1
CDR3 protein: ASSLGDRGQETQY

J gene: TRBJ2-6
D gene: .
V gene: TRBV5-1
CDR3 protein: ASSPTGANVLT

J gene: TRBJ2-7
D gene: TRBD1
V gene: TRBV2
CDR3 protein: ASVPPRGRSYEQY

J gene: TRBJ1-1
D gene: .
V gene: TRBV6-5
CDR3 protein: ASSYSGRTEAF

J gene: TRBJ1-4
D gene: .
V gene: TRBV28
CDR3 protein: ASSSGSRATNEKLF

J gene: TRBJ1-1
D gene: .
V gene: TRBV7-9
CDR3 protein: ASSSQAQAF

J gene: TRBJ2-6
D gene: .
V gene: TRBV2
CDR3 protein: ASSEARGTGANVLT

J gene: TRBJ1-4
D gene: .
V gene: TRBV15
CDR3 protein: ATSSQLAPGEELF

J gene: TRBJ2-5
D gene: .
V gene: TRBV2
CDR3 protein: ASSERGAGSDSETQY

J gene: TRBJ2-5
D gene: .
V gene: TRBV11-2
CDR3 protein: ARSPGHHITETQY

J gene: TRBJ1-5
D gene: TRBD1
V gene: TRBV4-3
CDR3 protein: ASSQDWDRSGQPQH

J gene: TRBJ2-7
D gene: TRBD1
V gene: TRBV6-2/TRBV6-3
CDR3 protein: ASSYSGTGVRYEQY

J gene: TRBJ2-5
D gene: .
V gene: TRBV6-6
CDR3 protein: ASNPDSQETQY

J gene: TRBJ2-1
D gene: .
V gene: TRBV7-9
CDR3 protein: ASSLEGAWRHEQF

J gene: TRBJ2-7
D gene: TRBD2
V gene: TRBV7-9
CDR3 protein: ASSLGLSGDSYEQY

J gene: TRBJ2-2
D gene: .
V gene: TRBV7-9
CDR3 protein: ASRLGQSSASGELF

J gene: TRBJ1-1
D gene: TRBD1
V gene: TRBV4-1
CDR3 protein: ASSHDRVMDTEAF

J gene: TRBJ2-7
D gene: TRBD1
V gene: TRBV12-3/TRBV12-4
CDR3 protein: ASSLGQGALEQY

J gene: TRBJ2-2
D gene: .
V gene: TRBV5-1
CDR3 protein: ASSLVVTPANTGELF

J gene: TRBJ1-1
D gene: .
V gene: TRBV7-2
CDR3 protein: ASSPYPGHQNTEAF

J gene: TRBJ1-4
D gene: .
V gene: TRBV20-1
CDR3 protein: SARGGGEATNEKLF

J gene: TRBJ2-7
D gene: .
V gene: TRBV6-4
CDR3 protein: ASSDRAGREQY